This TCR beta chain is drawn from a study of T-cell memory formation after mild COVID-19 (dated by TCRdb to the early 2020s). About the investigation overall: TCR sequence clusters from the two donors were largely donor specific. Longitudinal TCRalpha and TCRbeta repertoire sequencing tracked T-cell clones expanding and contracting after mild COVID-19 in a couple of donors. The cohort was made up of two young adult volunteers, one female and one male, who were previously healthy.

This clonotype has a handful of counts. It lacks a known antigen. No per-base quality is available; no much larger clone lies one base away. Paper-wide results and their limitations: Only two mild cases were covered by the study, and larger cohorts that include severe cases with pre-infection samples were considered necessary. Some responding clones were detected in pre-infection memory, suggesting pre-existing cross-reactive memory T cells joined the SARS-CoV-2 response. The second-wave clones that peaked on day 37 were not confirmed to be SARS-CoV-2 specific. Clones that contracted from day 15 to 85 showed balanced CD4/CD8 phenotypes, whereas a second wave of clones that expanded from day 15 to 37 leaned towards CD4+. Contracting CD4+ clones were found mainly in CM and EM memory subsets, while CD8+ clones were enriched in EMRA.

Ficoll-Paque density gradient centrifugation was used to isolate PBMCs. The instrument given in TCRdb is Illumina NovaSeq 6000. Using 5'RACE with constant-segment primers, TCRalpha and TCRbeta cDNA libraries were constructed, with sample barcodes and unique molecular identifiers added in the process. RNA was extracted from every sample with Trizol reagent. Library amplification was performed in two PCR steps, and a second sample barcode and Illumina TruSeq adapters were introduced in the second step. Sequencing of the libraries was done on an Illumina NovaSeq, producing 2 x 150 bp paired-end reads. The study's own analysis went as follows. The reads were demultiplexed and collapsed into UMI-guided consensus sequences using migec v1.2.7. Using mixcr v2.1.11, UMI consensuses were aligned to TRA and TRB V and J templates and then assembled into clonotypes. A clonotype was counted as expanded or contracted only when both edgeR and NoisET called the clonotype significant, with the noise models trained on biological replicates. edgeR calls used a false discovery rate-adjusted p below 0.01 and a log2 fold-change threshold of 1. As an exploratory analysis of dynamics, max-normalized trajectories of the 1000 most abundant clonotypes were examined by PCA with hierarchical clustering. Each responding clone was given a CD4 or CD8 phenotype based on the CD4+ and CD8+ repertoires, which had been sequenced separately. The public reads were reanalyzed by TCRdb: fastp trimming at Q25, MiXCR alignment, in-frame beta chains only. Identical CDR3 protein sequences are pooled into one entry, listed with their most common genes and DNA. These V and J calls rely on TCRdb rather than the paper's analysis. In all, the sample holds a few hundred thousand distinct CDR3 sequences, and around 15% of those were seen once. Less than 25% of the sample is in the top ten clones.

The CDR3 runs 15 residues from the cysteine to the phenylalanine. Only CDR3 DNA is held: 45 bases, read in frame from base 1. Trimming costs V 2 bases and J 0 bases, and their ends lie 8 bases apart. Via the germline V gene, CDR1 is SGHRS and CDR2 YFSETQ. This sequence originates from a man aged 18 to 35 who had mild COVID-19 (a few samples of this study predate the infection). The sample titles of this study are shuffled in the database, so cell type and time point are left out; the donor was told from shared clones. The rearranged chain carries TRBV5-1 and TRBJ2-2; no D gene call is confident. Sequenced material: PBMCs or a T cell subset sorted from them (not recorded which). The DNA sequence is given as TGCGCCAGCAGCTTAGCGAATCCGAACACCGGGGAGCTGTTTTTT. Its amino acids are CASSLANPNTGELFF.